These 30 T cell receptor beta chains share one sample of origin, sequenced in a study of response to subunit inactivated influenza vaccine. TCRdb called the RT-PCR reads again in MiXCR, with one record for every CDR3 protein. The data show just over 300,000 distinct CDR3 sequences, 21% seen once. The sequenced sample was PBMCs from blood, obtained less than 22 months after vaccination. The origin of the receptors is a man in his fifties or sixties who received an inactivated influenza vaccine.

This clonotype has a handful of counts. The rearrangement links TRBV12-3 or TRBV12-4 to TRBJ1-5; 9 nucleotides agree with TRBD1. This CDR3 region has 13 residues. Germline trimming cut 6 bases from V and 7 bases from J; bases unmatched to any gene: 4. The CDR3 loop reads CASRTGGGQPQHF. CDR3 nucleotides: TGTGCCAGCAGAACAGGGGGCGGACAGCCCCAGCATTTT.

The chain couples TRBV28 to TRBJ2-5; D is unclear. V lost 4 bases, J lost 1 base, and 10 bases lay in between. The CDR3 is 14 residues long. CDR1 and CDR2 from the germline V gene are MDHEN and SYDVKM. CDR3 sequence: CASSYRLRQETQYF. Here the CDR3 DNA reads TGTGCCAGCAGTTATCGGCTCCGCCAAGAGACCCAGTACTTC.

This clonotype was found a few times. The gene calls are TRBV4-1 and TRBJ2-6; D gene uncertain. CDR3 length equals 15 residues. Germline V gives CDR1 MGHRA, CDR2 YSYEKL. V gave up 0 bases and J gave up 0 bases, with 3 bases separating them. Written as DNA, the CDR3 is TGCGCCAGCAGCCAAGAAGTCTCTGGGGCCAACGTCCTGACTTTC. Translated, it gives CASSQEVSGANVLTF.

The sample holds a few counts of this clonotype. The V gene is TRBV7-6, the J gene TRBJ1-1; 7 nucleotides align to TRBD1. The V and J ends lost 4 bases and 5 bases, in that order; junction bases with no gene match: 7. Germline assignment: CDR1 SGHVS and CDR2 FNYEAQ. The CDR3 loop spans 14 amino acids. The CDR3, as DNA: TGTGCCAGCAGCTCAGGGGGATATAGGACTGAAGCTTTCTTT. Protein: CASSSGGYRTEAFF.

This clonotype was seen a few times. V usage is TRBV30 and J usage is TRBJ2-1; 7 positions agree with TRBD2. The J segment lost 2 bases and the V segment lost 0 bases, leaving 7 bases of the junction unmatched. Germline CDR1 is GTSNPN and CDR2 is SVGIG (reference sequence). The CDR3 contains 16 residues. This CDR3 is CAWSVQASGAYNEQFF. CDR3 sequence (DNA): TGTGCCTGGAGTGTACAGGCTAGCGGAGCCTACAATGAGCAGTTCTTC.

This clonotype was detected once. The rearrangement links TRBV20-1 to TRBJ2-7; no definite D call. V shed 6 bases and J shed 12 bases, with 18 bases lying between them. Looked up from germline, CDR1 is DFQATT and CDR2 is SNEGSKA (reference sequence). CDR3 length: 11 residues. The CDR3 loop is CSASGSAAPYF. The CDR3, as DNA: TGCAGTGCCTCTGGGTCCGCCGCGCCGTACTTC.

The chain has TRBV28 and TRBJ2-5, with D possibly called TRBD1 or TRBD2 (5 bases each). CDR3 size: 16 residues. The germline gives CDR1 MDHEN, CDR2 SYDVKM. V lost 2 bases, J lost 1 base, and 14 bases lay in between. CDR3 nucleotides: TGTGCCAGCAGTTTAACTTATTTGGGGACCCAAGAGACCCAGTACTTC. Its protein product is CASSLTYLGTQETQYF.

CDR3 nucleotide sequence: TGCAGTGCTAGTTGGGGGACAGTTGTAGGCAATCAGCCCCAGCATTTT. Its translation is CSASWGTVVGNQPQHF. The rearrangement links TRBV20-1 to TRBJ1-5; 7 positions agree with TRBD1. CDR3 length: 16 amino acids. In germline, CDR1 is DFQATT, CDR2 SNEGSKA (reference sequence). Germline trimming cut 3 bases from V and 2 bases from J; bases unmatched to any gene: 10.

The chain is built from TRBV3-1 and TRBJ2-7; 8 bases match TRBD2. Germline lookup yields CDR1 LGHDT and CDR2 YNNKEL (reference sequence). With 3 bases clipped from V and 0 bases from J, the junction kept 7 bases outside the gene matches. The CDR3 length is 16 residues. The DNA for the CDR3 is TGTGCCAGCAGCCACTTTAGCGGGGCTAGCTCCTACGAGCAGTACTTC. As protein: CASSHFSGASSYEQYF.

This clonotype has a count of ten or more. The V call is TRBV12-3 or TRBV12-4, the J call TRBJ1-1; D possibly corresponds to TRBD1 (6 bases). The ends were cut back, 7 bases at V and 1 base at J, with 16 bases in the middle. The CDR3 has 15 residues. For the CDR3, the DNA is TGTGCCAGCATCTTGGCGGGGGGCGCGAACACTGAAGCTTTCTTT. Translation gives CASILAGGANTEAFF.

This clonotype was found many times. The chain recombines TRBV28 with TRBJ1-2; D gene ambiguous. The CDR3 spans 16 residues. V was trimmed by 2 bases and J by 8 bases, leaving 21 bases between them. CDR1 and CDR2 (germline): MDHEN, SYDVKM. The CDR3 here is CASSLNPSTALGGYTF. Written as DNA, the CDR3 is TGTGCCAGCAGTTTAAACCCCTCGACGGCCCTAGGGGGCTACACCTTC.

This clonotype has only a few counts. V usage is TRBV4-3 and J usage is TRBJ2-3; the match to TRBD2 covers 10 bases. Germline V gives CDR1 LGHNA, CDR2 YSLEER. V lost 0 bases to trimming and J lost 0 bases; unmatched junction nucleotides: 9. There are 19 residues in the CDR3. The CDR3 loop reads CASSQEFGLAGASTDTQYF. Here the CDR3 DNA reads TGCGCCAGCAGCCAAGAATTTGGTCTAGCGGGGGCCAGCACAGATACGCAGTATTTT.

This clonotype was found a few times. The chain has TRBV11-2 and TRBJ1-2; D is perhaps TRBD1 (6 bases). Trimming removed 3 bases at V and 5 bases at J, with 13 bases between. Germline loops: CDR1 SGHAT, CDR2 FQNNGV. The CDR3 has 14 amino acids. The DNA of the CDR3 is TGTGCCAGCAGCTTCGTTGGGGGGGCGTATGGCTACACCTTC. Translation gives CASSFVGGAYGYTF.

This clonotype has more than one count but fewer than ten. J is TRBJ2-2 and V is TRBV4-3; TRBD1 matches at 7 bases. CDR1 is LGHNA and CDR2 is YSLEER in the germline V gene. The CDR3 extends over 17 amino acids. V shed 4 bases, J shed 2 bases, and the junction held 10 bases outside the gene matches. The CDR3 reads CASSPSPGQTNTGELFF. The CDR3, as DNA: TGCGCCAGCAGCCCTTCTCCGGGACAGACCAACACCGGGGAGCTGTTTTTT.

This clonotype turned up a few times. In DNA, the CDR3 is TGCAGCGTCGTACGACAGGGGACCTACAATGAGCAGTTCTTC. Protein sequence: CSVVRQGTYNEQFF. This sequence joins TRBV29-1 and TRBJ2-1; 8 bases align to TRBD1. The CDR3 consists of 14 residues. Trimming removed 6 bases from V and 2 bases from J; junction bases left unmatched: 6. Germline-derived CDR1 and CDR2 are SQVTM and ANQGSEA.

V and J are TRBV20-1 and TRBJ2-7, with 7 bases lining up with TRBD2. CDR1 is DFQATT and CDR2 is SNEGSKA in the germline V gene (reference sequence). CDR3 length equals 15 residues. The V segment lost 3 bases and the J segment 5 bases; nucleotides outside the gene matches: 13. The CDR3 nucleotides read TGCAGTGCTAGGCCTGGACTAGATGGCCGAGACGAGCAGTACTTC. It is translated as CSARPGLDGRDEQYF.

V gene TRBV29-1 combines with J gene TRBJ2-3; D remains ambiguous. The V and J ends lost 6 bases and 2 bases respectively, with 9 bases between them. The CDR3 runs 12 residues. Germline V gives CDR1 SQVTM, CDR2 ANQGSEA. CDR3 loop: CSVDGYTDTQYF. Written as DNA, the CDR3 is TGCAGCGTAGACGGCTACACAGATACGCAGTATTTT.

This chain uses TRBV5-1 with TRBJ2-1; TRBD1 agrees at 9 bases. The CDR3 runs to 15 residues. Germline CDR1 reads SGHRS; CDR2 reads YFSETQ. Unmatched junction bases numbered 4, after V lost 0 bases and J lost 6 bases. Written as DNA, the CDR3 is TGCGCCAGCAGCTTGGCCTCGGGACAGGGCAATGAGCAGTTCTTC. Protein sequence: CASSLASGQGNEQFF.

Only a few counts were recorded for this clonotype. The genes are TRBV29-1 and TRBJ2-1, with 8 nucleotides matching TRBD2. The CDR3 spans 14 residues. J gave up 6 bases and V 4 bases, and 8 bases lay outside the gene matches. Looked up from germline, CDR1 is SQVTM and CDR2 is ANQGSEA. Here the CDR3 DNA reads TGCAGCGTTGTAGGCGGGGGGCGAAGCAATGAGCAGTTCTTC. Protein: CSVVGGGRSNEQFF.

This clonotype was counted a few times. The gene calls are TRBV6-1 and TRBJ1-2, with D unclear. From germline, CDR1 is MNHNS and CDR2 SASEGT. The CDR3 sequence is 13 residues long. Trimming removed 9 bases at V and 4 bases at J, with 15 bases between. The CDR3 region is CASCSAAVYGYTF. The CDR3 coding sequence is TGTGCCAGTTGCTCGGCAGCGGTCTATGGCTACACCTTC.

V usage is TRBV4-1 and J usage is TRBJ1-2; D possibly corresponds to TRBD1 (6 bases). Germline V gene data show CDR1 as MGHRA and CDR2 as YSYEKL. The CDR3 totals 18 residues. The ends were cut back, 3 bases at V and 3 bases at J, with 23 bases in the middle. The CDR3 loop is CASSQARGLELNYYGYTF. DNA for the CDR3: TGCGCCAGCAGCCAGGCCAGGGGATTGGAGCTAAACTACTATGGCTACACCTTC.

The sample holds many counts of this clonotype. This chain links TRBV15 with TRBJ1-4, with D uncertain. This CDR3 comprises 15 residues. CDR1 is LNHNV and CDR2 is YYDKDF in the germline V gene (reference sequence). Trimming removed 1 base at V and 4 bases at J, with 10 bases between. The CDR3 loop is CATSRVAGYNEKLFF. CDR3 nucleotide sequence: TGTGCCACCAGCAGAGTAGCTGGTTATAATGAAAAACTGTTTTTT.

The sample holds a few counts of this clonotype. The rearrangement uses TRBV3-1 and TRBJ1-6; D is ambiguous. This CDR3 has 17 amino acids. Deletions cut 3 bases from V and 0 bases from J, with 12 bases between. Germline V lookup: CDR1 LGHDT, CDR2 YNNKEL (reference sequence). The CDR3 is CASSHFRVFSYNSPLHF. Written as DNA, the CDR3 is TGTGCCAGCAGCCACTTTCGAGTGTTCTCCTATAATTCACCCCTCCACTTT.

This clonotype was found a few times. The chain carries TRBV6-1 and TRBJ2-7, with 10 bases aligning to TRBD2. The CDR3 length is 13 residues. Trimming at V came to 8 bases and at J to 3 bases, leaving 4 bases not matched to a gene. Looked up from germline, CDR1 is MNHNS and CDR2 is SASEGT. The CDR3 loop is CASRLAGVYEQYF. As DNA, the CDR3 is TGTGCCAGCCGGCTAGCGGGAGTCTACGAGCAGTACTTC.

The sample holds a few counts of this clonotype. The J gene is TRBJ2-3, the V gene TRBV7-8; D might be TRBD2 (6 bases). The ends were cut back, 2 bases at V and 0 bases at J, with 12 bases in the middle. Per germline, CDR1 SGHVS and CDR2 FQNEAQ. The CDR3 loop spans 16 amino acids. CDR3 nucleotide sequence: TGTGCCAGCAGCTTAAGGTCGACTAGAAGCACAGATACGCAGTATTTT. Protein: CASSLRSTRSTDTQYF. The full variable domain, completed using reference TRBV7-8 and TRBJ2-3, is GAGVSQSPRYKVAKRGQDVALRCDPISGHVSLFWYQQALGQGPEFLTYFQNEAQLDKSGLPSDRFFAERPEGSVSTLKIQRTQQEDSAVYLCASSLRSTRSTDTQYFGPGTRLTVL.

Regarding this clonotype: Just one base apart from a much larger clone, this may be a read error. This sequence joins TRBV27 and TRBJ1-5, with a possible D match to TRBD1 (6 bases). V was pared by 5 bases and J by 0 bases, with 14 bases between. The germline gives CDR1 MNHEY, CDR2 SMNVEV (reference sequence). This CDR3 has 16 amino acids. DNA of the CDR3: TGTGCCAGCAGTCCCCTCCGGACAGTTAGCAATCAGCCCCAGCATTTT. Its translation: CASSPLRTVSNQPQHF.

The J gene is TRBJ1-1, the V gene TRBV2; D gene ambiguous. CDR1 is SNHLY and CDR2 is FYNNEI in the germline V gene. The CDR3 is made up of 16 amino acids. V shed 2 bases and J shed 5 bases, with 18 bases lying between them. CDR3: CASSEYPPSVGTEAFF. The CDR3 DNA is TGTGCCAGCAGTGAATACCCTCCTTCGGTTGGGACTGAAGCTTTCTTT.

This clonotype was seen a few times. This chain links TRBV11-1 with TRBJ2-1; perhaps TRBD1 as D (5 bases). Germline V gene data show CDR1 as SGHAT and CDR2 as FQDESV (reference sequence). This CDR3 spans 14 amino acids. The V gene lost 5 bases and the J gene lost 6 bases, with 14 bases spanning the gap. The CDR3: CASSPAQGSNEQFF. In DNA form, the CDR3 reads TGTGCCAGCAGCCCGGCGCAGGGATCCAATGAGCAGTTCTTC.

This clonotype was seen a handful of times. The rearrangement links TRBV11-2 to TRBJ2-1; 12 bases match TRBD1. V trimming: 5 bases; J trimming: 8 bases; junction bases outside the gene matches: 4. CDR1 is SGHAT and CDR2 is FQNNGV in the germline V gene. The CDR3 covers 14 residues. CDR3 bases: TGTGCCAGCAGCCTAGGGACAGGGGGCTATGAGCAGTTCTTC. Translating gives CASSLGTGGYEQFF. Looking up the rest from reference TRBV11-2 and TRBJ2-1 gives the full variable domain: EAGVAQSPRYKIIEKRQSVAFWCNPISGHATLYWYQQILGQGPKLLIQFQNNGVVDDSQLPKDRFSAERLKGVDSTLKIQPAKLEDSAVYLCASSLGTGGYEQFFGPGTRLTVL.

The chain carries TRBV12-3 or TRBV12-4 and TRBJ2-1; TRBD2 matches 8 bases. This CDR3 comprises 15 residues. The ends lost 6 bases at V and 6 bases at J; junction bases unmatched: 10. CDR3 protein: CASSPSAGGPNEQFF. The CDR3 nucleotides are TGTGCCAGCAGCCCCTCTGCGGGGGGACCCAATGAGCAGTTCTTC.